Below, 18 T cell receptor beta chains from the same sample are listed, as sequenced in a study of shared clonotypes between healthy human individuals. The data were produced by immunoSEQ multiplex PCR, yet TCRdb's version contains in-frame clones alone and is incomplete. This sample carries over 750,000 clones, about 97% of them seen once, and the ten largest clones take under 0.3%. Positively selected for CCR7, the CD45RO-negative cells used as naive CD8 cells excluded terminally differentiated effector memory CD45RA+ cells. Sequencing was done on a sample of naive CD8+ T cells sorted from blood. These receptor sequences come from a man aged 25-45 years in good health.

This chain uses TRBV4-2 with TRBJ2-7; D unresolved. Germline CDR1 and CDR2: LGHNA and YNFKEQ. Trimming stripped 5 bases from V and 3 bases from J, with 8 bases between. The length of the CDR3 is 12 residues. The CDR3 here is CASSFNSYEQYF. CDR3 coding DNA: TGTGCCAGCAGCTTCAATAGCTACGAGCAGTACTTC.

This clone was counted a few times. The chain couples TRBV7-2 to TRBJ2-7; D is unresolved. The germline V gene encodes CDR1 SGHTA and CDR2 FQGNSA. This CDR3 has 12 residues. V gave up 3 bases and J gave up 8 bases, with 11 bases separating them. The DNA of the CDR3 is TGTGCCAGCAGCTTGGAAGGTAGAAAGCAGTACTTC. This codes for CASSLEGRKQYF.

The chain joins TRBV2 to TRBJ2-7; D remains ambiguous. The ends were cut back, 1 base at V and 1 base at J, with 11 bases in the middle. Germline-derived CDR1 and CDR2 are SNHLY and FYNNEI. CDR3 length equals 15 residues. CDR3 residues: CASSEGLGSSYEQYF. The CDR3 DNA reads TGTGCCAGCAGTGAAGGGCTAGGCTCATCCTACGAGCAGTACTTC.

This chain connects TRBV7-9 to TRBJ1-4; the D gene is possibly TRBD1 (6 bases). V lost 4 bases and J lost 14, with 14 bases in between. The CDR3 totals 12 residues. From germline, CDR1 is SEHNR and CDR2 FQNEAQ (reference sequence). CDR3 amino acids: CASSSTSGGLFF. CDR3 nucleotides: TGTGCCAGCAGCTCAACCAGTGGGGGCCTGTTTTTT. The whole variable domain, remainder taken from reference TRBV7-9 and TRBJ1-4, is DTGVSQNPRHKITKRGQNVTFRCDPISEHNRLYWYRQTLGQGPEFLTYFQNEAQLEKSRLLSDRFSAERPKGSFSTLEIQRTEQGDSAMYLCASSSTSGGLFFGSGTQLSVL.

The rearrangement links TRBV2 to TRBJ1-1, with D possibly being TRBD1 (6 bases). This CDR3 region has 17 residues. Germline CDR1 SNHLY, CDR2 FYNNEI. V lost 1 base and J 0 bases, leaving 15 bases between the germline ends. This chain's CDR3 is CASSEGPQGLLNTEAFF. The DNA of the CDR3 is TGTGCCAGCAGTGAAGGGCCCCAGGGGTTATTGAACACTGAAGCTTTCTTT.

The chain couples TRBV4-3 to TRBJ2-3; the D is unclear. Germline V gives CDR1 LGHNA, CDR2 YSLEER. The CDR3 has 16 amino acids. V was cut by 4 bases and J by 0 bases, with 14 bases left in between. DNA for the CDR3: TGCGCCAGCAGCCTTAACCCCCAGGCTAGCACAGATACGCAGTATTTT. Encoded protein: CASSLNPQASTDTQYF.

The V call is TRBV10-2, the J call TRBJ1-1; D call uncertain. The CDR3 extends over 15 amino acids. CDR1 and CDR2 from the germline V gene are WSHSY and SAAADI. Trimming shortened V by 2 bases and J by 1 base, and 11 bases separated the two germline ends. CDR3 bases: TGCGCCAGCAGTGAGATTCCGCCAGGGAACACTGAAGCTTTCTTT. Translation: CASSEIPPGNTEAFF.

The chain employs TRBV14 and TRBJ2-7, with D possibly TRBD1 on 7 matching bases. Per germline, CDR1 SGHDN and CDR2 FVKESK. The CDR3 is made up of 19 amino acids. The germline V and J ends were trimmed by 5 bases and 0 bases, with 26 bases remaining between them. CDR3 sequence reads: CASSEGARYGDFGSYEQYF. Written as DNA, the CDR3 is TGTGCCAGCAGCGAGGGGGCCAGGTATGGGGACTTCGGCTCCTACGAGCAGTACTTC.

The chain uses TRBV4-1 and TRBJ2-2, with TRBD2 matching over 7 bases. Germline V gene sequence: CDR1 MGHRA, CDR2 YSYEKL. The CDR3 has 18 residues. The J segment lost 2 bases and the V segment lost 6 bases, leaving 15 bases of the junction unmatched. CDR3: CASRSQEGREGNTGELFF. CDR3 sequence (DNA): TGCGCCAGCAGGAGCCAAGAGGGGAGGGAGGGTAACACCGGGGAGCTGTTTTTT.

V and J are TRBV9 and TRBJ2-7; no clear D gene. V was pared by 1 base and J by 4 bases, with 18 bases between. From germline, CDR1 is SGDLS and CDR2 YYNGEE. The length of the CDR3 is 16 residues. The CDR3 sequence is CASSVSRNSPQYEQYF. The CDR3 DNA follows: TGTGCCAGCAGCGTAAGTAGGAATTCACCCCAGTACGAGCAGTACTTC.

The chain couples TRBV27 to TRBJ2-7; D gene uncertain. CDR3 length equals 14 residues. Between the trimmed V and J ends, which lost 6 bases and 2 bases, there was a span of 14 bases. CDR1 is MNHEY, CDR2 SMNVEV, per germline (reference sequence). This CDR3 reads CASRPQLLPYEQYF. CDR3 in DNA: TGTGCCAGCAGGCCTCAGCTACTCCCCTACGAGCAGTACTTC.

The V and J genes are TRBV7-8 and TRBJ2-3; 9 bases agree with TRBD2. The germline V gene encodes CDR1 SGHVS and CDR2 FQNEAQ. The CDR3 is made up of 15 amino acids. V gave up 5 bases and J gave up 1 base; unmatched junction bases: 4. DNA for the CDR3: TGTGCCAGCAGCCAAATAGCGGGAGGCACAGATACGCAGTATTTT. Protein sequence: CASSQIAGGTDTQYF.

The genes are TRBV9 and TRBJ1-1, with 9 bases fitting TRBD1. V gave up 3 bases and J gave up 0 bases; unmatched junction bases: 9. The CDR3 has 17 amino acids. Germline values: CDR1 SGDLS, CDR2 YYNGEE. The DNA of the CDR3 is TGTGCCAGCAGCGAGGTCCCGGGACAGGGCCTGAACACTGAAGCTTTCTTT. Translation gives CASSEVPGQGLNTEAFF.

This sequence joins TRBV5-1 and TRBJ2-1, with D hard to call. There are 17 residues in the CDR3. Germline-derived CDR1 and CDR2 are SGHRS and YFSETQ. V lost 0 bases to trimming and J lost 3 bases, with 16 bases between them. CDR3 sequence (DNA): TGCGCCAGCAGCTTGGCCCGGTCTACAGTCTTCTACAATGAGCAGTTCTTC. Its translation: CASSLARSTVFYNEQFF.

The gene calls are TRBV10-3 and TRBJ2-7; a weak D match, TRBD2 (6 bases). Between the trimmed V and J ends, which lost 2 bases and 1 base, there was a span of 9 bases. The CDR3 runs 14 residues. Germline assignment: CDR1 ENHRY and CDR2 SYGVKD. CDR3 amino acids: CAISEGLKSYEQYF. The CDR3 region has the DNA TGTGCCATCAGTGAGGGACTAAAATCCTACGAGCAGTACTTC.

With regard to this clone: Other nucleotide sequences in the sample specify the same CDR3. The chain links TRBV13 to TRBJ2-1; D gene ambiguous. Germline values: CDR1 PRHDT, CDR2 FYEKMQ (reference sequence). The CDR3 has 15 amino acids. V was trimmed by 0 bases and J by 0 bases, leaving 6 bases between them. In DNA, the CDR3 is TGTGCCAGCAGCTTAGGCCTCAGCTCCTACAATGAGCAGTTCTTC. As protein: CASSLGLSSYNEQFF.

The chain joins TRBV10-3 to TRBJ2-1; D call uncertain. The CDR3 spans 20 residues. V was shortened by 3 bases and J by 0 bases, with 24 bases between the two germline ends. Germline CDR1 ENHRY, CDR2 SYGVKD. As DNA, the CDR3 is TGTGCCATCAGTGATTATCGATTATATTGGCGTTCTCCCTCCTACAATGAGCAGTTCTTC. Protein sequence: CAISDYRLYWRSPSYNEQFF.

This sequence joins TRBV29-1 and TRBJ2-1; the D is unclear. The CDR3 covers 11 residues. Germline V CDR1 and CDR2: SQVTM, ANQGSEA. V lost 4 bases to trimming and J lost 6 bases, with 7 bases between them. CDR3 loop: CSVVRANEQFF. For the CDR3, the DNA is TGCAGCGTTGTCCGGGCCAATGAGCAGTTCTTC.